This TCR beta chain was found in a study of CD8 T cells in Susac syndrome. The study, taken as a whole, reports: That the number of individuals in its TCR sequencing and HLA analysis was relatively small was acknowledged by the study.

The CDR3 extends over 14 amino acids. CDR1 is MDHEN, CDR2 SYDVKM, per germline. Trimming removed 3 bases at V and 8 bases at J, with 14 bases between. Worth noting for this clonotype: Its antigen is still unknown.

Reverse transcription of roughly 0.45 to 1 ug RNA was performed with random hexamers. TCRdb analysed the immunoSEQ multiplex PCR reads with MiXCR anew, one entry per CDR3 protein. Altogether 70,000 to 100,000 distinct CDR3 sequences are present, approximately 96% being singletons, with the ten largest covering 0.4% to 0.45%. Sequenced material: CD8+ T cells from PBMCs. The TCR originated in a human donor with Susac syndrome. V is TRBV28 and J is TRBJ2-1, with D perhaps TRBD2 (7 bases). The CDR3 reads CASSFARGGDEQFF. The CDR3 DNA follows: TGTGCCAGCAGTTTCGCCAGGGGAGGGGATGAGCAGTTCTTC.